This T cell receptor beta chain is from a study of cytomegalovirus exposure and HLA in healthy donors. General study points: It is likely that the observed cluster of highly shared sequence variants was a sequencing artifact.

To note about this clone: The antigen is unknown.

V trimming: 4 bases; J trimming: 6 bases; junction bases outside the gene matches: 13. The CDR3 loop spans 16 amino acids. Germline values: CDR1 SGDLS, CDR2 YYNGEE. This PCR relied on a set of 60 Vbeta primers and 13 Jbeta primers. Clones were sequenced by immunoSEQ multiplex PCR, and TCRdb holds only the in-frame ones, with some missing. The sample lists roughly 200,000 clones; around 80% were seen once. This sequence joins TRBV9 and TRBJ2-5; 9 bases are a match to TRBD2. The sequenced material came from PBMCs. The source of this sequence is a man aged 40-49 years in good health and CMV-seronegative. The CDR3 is CASSPQGAGGQQTQYF. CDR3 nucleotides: TGTGCCAGCAGCCCTCAGGGAGCGGGGGGACAGCAGACCCAGTACTTC.